The rows below give T cell receptor beta chains drawn from one sample of a study of T cell repertoires in cytomegalovirus infection. TCRdb passed the reads through MiXCR, listing each CDR3 protein once. The table records a few hundred thousand distinct CDR3 sequences, around 15% of them present only once. Specimen: PBMCs. These receptors were taken from a human donor in good health (CMV status not recorded). Some clones in this sample may be carry-over from other donors' samples. Both conserved end residues are part of each CDR3. The D gene is left open where the match is weak. Size values are once, few and many counts, or a class for expanded clones, and some rows have none.

>TRBJ2-1|15|NA|TRBD2|TRBV15
TGTGCCACCAGCAGGGGGACTAGCGGGACCAATGAGCAGTTCTTC
CATSRGTSGTNEQFF
>TRBJ2-1|15|few|NA|TRBV15
TGTGCCACCAGCAGAGATAGATCACCCCCGCATGAGCAGTTCTTC
CATSRDRSPPHEQFF
>TRBJ1-5|15|few|TRBD1|TRBV28
TGTGCCAGCAGTCAGGTCTCGGCAGGGGGTACGCCCCAGCATTTT
CASSQVSAGGTPQHF
>TRBJ2-1|16|NA|TRBD2|TRBV5-1
TGCGCCAGCAGCTTGGCCGGCCGGCTAGCGGGAGACGAGCAGTTCTTC
CASSLAGRLAGDEQFF
>TRBJ2-1|10|many|NA|TRBV6-2/TRBV6-3
TGTGCCAGCAGAAACAATGAGCAGTTCTTC
CASRNNEQFF
>TRBJ1-1|13|many|TRBD1|TRBV7-9
TGTGCCAGCAGCCCACAGGGGGCCCCTGAAGCTTTCTTT
CASSPQGAPEAFF
>TRBJ1-1|15|many|NA|TRBV5-6
TGTGCCAGCAGCTCACAGGAATCATGGAACACTGAAGCTTTCTTT
CASSSQESWNTEAFF
>TRBJ2-7|13|NA|NA|TRBV5-1
TGCGCCAGCCGGATAGAGGCCTCCTACGAGCAGTACTTC
CASRIEASYEQYF
>TRBJ2-4|16|many|NA|TRBV20-1
TGCAGTGCTAGGAAGGGGGGAGACGGGCGAGGGGACATTCAGTACTTC
CSARKGGDGRGDIQYF
>TRBJ1-1|14|NA|TRBD1|TRBV3-1
TGTGCCAGCACCCAGGGGGTTAAGAACACTGAAGCTTTCTTT
CASTQGVKNTEAFF
>TRBJ1-1|13|many|NA|TRBV7-3
TGTGCCAGCAGCTTAAAAGTGAACACTGAAGCTTTCTTT
CASSLKVNTEAFF
>TRBJ2-1|13|few|NA|TRBV20-1
TGCAGTCTTGAGCCGGACACGAACAATGAGCAGTTCTTC
CSLEPDTNNEQFF
>TRBJ2-7|15|few|NA|TRBV5-3
TGTGCCAGCAGCTTGGGGAGCCCATTCTCCTACGAGCAGTACTTC
CASSLGSPFSYEQYF
>TRBJ1-1|15|NA|NA|TRBV10-3
TGTGCCATCAGTGAGCCCGGTCGGCCGAACACTGAAGCTTTCTTT
CAISEPGRPNTEAFF
>TRBJ1-1|13|NA|NA|TRBV6-2/TRBV6-3
TGTGCCAGCAGTCCGTACTCACAGGGTGAAGCTTTCTTT
CASSPYSQGEAFF
>TRBJ2-5|15|NA|NA|TRBV29-1
TGCAGCGTTGAAGGCTACAGATCGTACCAAGAGACCCAGTACTTC
CSVEGYRSYQETQYF
>TRBJ2-3|15|NA|NA|TRBV7-9
TGTGCCAGCAGTCAGAGCAGGGGGGGCACAGATACGCAGTATTTT
CASSQSRGGTDTQYF
>TRBJ1-4|15|NA|NA|TRBV20-1
TGCAGTGCTAGAGATCCGAGTGGGGCTAATGAAAAACTGTTTTTT
CSARDPSGANEKLFF
>TRBJ2-3|17|NA|TRBD2|TRBV20-1
TGCAGTGCTAGCCGACTCGGGACTAGCGAGAGCACAGATACGCAGTATTTT
CSASRLGTSESTDTQYF
>TRBJ2-1|15|many|TRBD2|TRBV12-3/TRBV12-4
TGTGCCAGCAGATTGGGGACTAGCGGGAGCAATGAGCAGTTCTTC
CASRLGTSGSNEQFF
>TRBJ2-1|12|many|NA|TRBV7-9
TGTGCCAGCAGCCAGAGGGTGGATGAGCAGTTCTTC
CASSQRVDEQFF
>TRBJ1-1|13|many|NA|TRBV29-1
TGCAGCGTTGATAGGGGGAGGGACACTGAAGCTTTCTTT
CSVDRGRDTEAFF
>TRBJ2-2|15|NA|NA|TRBV5-1
TGCGCCAGCAGCTCCCAAGCAGGGTCCACCGGGGAGCTGTTTTTT
CASSSQAGSTGELFF
>TRBJ1-4|13|NA|TRBD1|TRBV29-1
TGCAGCGTTGAGGGGACAGAAAATGAAAAACTGTTTTTT
CSVEGTENEKLFF
>TRBJ2-1|15|many|TRBD2|TRBV6-2/TRBV6-3
TGTGCCAGCAGTAATGGACTAGCGGGAGTCAATGAGCAGTTCTTC
CASSNGLAGVNEQFF
>TRBJ2-1|15|few|NA|TRBV6-5
TGTGCCAGCAGTTCCATGGACAGTACCTACAATGAGCAGTTCTTC
CASSSMDSTYNEQFF
>TRBJ1-1|15|few|NA|TRBV14
TGTGCCAGCAGCCAAGATGTGGGCAGGGGCACTGAAGCTTTCTTT
CASSQDVGRGTEAFF
>TRBJ1-4|15|NA|NA|TRBV5-1
TGCGCCAGCAGCCGTGACGGGGTGAAGAATGAAAAACTGTTTTTT
CASSRDGVKNEKLFF
>TRBJ2-7|14|many|NA|TRBV5-5
TGTGCCAGCAGCTTGTTGGCAGGGAGTGGCGAGCAGTACTTC
CASSLLAGSGEQYF
>TRBJ2-1|13|NA|NA|TRBV5-6
TGTGCCAGCAGCTTCCAGGGGGGATTAAGGCAGTTCTTC
CASSFQGGLRQFF
>TRBJ2-7|12|few|TRBD1|TRBV3-1
TGTGCCAGCAGCGGGACAGACTACGAGCAGTACTTC
CASSGTDYEQYF
>TRBJ2-2|15|many|NA|TRBV6-2/TRBV6-3
TGTGCCAGCAGTTGGGCAGACGCGAACACCGGGGAGCTGTTTTTT
CASSWADANTGELFF
>TRBJ2-2|15|NA|NA|TRBV5-4
TGTGCCAGCAGCTCGACCACCCGATCCACCGGGGAGCTGTTTTTT
CASSSTTRSTGELFF
>TRBJ2-6|16|few|NA|TRBV6-2/TRBV6-3
TGTGCCAGCACCAACCTTTTTTCTCTTGGGGCCAACGTCCTGACTTTC
CASTNLFSLGANVLTF
>TRBJ2-2|18|many|TRBD2|TRBV7-2
TGTGCCAGCAGCTTCCGGACTAGCGGTGCTACGAACACCGGGGAGCTGTTTTTT
CASSFRTSGATNTGELFF
>TRBJ2-1|14|few|NA|TRBV20-1
TGCAGTGCTAGAGTCTCAGGGCTCTTCAATGAGCAGTTCTTC
CSARVSGLFNEQFF
>TRBJ2-4|19|many|TRBD2|TRBV7-2
TGTGCCAGCAGCTTAGGATCACTTACTAGCGGGAGGGCCCGGGACATTCAGTACTTC
CASSLGSLTSGRARDIQYF
>TRBJ2-5|12|many|TRBD1|TRBV29-1
TGCAGCGGCCTACAGGGGGCAGAGACCCAGTACTTC
CSGLQGAETQYF
>TRBJ2-3|13|NA|TRBD2|TRBV29-1
TGCAGCGCCGAGCGGGAGGGGTCAGATACGCAGTATTTT
CSAEREGSDTQYF
>TRBJ2-7|16|few|TRBD1|TRBV20-1
TGCAGTGCAGGGGCGGCAGGGGGCGCCTCCTTAACGGTGCAGTACTTC
CSAGAAGGASLTVQYF
>TRBJ1-2|15|many|NA|TRBV12-3/TRBV12-4
TGTGCCAGCAGCTCCAGCGTGGGGCACATCTATGGCTACACCTTC
CASSSSVGHIYGYTF